These 12 T cell receptor beta chains came from one sample sequenced in a study of vaccination and CD4 T cells after COVID-19. Treatment noted: 10-day PBMC culture with coronavirus spike peptide pools or control peptides (ViraFEST assay). Cultured CD4+ T cells had their DNA profiled by the Oncomine TCR Beta short-read assay. MiXCR, run by TCRdb on the PCR reads, gives a single entry per CDR3 protein. The profile shows approximately 11,000 distinct CDR3 sequences, 55% to 75% of them singletons. These receptors' antigens are unknown. Sequenced material: CD4+ T cells from blood, cultured in vitro. The source of these receptors is a human donor who had recovered from COVID-19.

This chain joins TRBV5-8 and TRBJ2-3; 7 bases map to TRBD2. Trimming cost V 1 base and J 6 bases; bases outside gene matches: 11. CDR1 and CDR2 from the germline V gene are SGHTS and YDEGEE. The CDR3 length is 16 residues. The CDR3: CASSLWEGGRSDTQYF. Written as DNA, the CDR3 is TGTGCCAGCAGCTTGTGGGAGGGCGGCAGGAGCGATACGCAGTATTTT.

This chain joins TRBV24-1 and TRBJ2-1; D is ambiguous. This CDR3 has 14 amino acids. The V end was cut by 12 bases, the J end by 2 bases, with 16 bases between. Germline assignment: CDR1 KGHDR and CDR2 SFDVKD. CDR3 protein: CASSESSTYNEQFF. DNA for the CDR3: TGTGCCTCCTCCGAGTCCTCCACCTACAATGAGCAGTTCTTC.

The V and J genes are TRBV25-1 and TRBJ2-5, with 10 bases lining up with TRBD1. The length of the CDR3 is 13 residues. J lost 4 bases, V lost 6 bases, and 2 bases had no gene match. Germline-derived CDR1 and CDR2 are MGHDK and SYGVNS. This chain's CDR3 is CASSGQGGETQYF. CDR3 DNA sequence: TGTGCCAGCAGCGGACAGGGGGGAGAGACCCAGTACTTC.

This clonotype was seen a handful of times. The J gene is TRBJ1-1, the V gene TRBV19, with D possibly matching TRBD1 (5 bases). Per germline, CDR1 LNHDA and CDR2 SQIVND (reference sequence). The CDR3 length is 13 residues. The germline V and J ends were trimmed by 8 bases and 4 bases, with 14 bases remaining between them. The CDR3 reads CASRGEGITEAFF. The CDR3 bases are TGTGCCAGTCGTGGGGAGGGGATCACTGAAGCTTTCTTT.

This sequence joins TRBV20-1 and TRBJ1-5; TRBD1 matches 7 bases. This CDR3 region has 15 residues. J gave up 1 base and V 6 bases, and 9 bases lay outside the gene matches. Germline V gene sequence: CDR1 DFQATT, CDR2 SNEGSKA (reference sequence). CDR3 protein: CSARGGPGSNQPQHF. The CDR3 bases are TGCAGTGCCAGGGGGGGGCCCGGGAGCAATCAGCCCCAGCATTTT.

For the CDR3, the DNA is TGCAGTGCGATGGCAGGCACTAACTATGGCTACACCTTC. As protein: CSAMAGTNYGYTF. The chain carries TRBV20-1 and TRBJ1-2; D gene ambiguous. The germline V and J ends were trimmed by 6 bases and 0 bases, with 11 bases remaining between them. From germline, CDR1 is DFQATT and CDR2 SNEGSKA (reference sequence). There are 13 residues in the CDR3.

The chain has TRBV6-2 or TRBV6-3 and TRBJ2-7, with TRBD1 matching over 7 bases. CDR3 size: 14 residues. V lost 8 bases and J lost 1; bases outside the gene matches: 8. CDR1 is MNHEY and CDR2 is SVGEGT in the germline V gene. This CDR3 is CASRPRDRSYEQYF. As DNA, the CDR3 is TGTGCCAGCCGCCCCCGGGACAGATCCTACGAGCAGTACTTC.

This clonotype was counted once. The chain recombines TRBV20-1 with TRBJ2-7, with 9 bases that match TRBD1. This CDR3 is 14 amino acids long. Unmatched junction bases numbered 8, after V lost 5 bases and J lost 3 bases. The germline V gene has CDR1 DFQATT and CDR2 SNEGSKA (reference sequence). In nucleotides, the CDR3 is TGCAGTGCTGTATTCCCGGGACAGGGCTACGAGCAGTACTTC. This sequence encodes CSAVFPGQGYEQYF.

The rearrangement uses TRBV19 and TRBJ2-2; tentative D call: TRBD1 (5 bases). Germline CDR1 and CDR2: LNHDA and SQIVND (reference sequence). The V gene lost 8 bases and the J gene lost 5 bases, with 15 bases spanning the gap. This CDR3 comprises 14 residues. CDR3 in DNA: TGTGCCAGTGGTAGGCAGGGTGGAACCGGGGAGCTGTTTTTT. It yields the protein CASGRQGGTGELFF.

The V gene is TRBV4-3, the J gene TRBJ1-6; 7 nucleotides agree with TRBD1. The CDR3 is 15 residues long. Trimming at V came to 4 bases and at J to 9 bases, leaving 9 bases not matched to a gene. Germline lookup yields CDR1 LGHNA and CDR2 YSLEER. CDR3 region: CASSRDRDSGSPLHF. In DNA form, the CDR3 reads TGCGCCAGCAGCCGTGACCGGGACAGCGGTTCACCCCTCCACTTT.

The V gene is TRBV7-2, the J gene TRBJ1-2, with 10 bases that match TRBD1. Per the germline V gene, CDR1 is SGHTA and CDR2 is FQGNSA. There are 17 residues in the CDR3. Unmatched junction bases numbered 9, after V lost 3 bases and J lost 2 bases. CDR3 loop: CASSLVGGQGTNYGYTF. The CDR3 bases are TGTGCCAGCAGCTTGGTTGGGGGACAGGGGACGAACTATGGCTACACCTTC.

A note on this clonotype: Its ends do not fully match the called genes, so a read error is possible. The chain joins TRBV7-3 to TRBJ2-7, with TRBD2 matching over 11 bases. The germline CDR1 and CDR2 sequences are SGHTA and FQGTGA. The CDR3 spans 15 residues. CDR3 nucleotide sequence: TGTGCCAGCAGCCTAGCGGGAGGCCTCTTCTACGAGCGGTACTTC. As protein: CASSLAGGLFYERYF.